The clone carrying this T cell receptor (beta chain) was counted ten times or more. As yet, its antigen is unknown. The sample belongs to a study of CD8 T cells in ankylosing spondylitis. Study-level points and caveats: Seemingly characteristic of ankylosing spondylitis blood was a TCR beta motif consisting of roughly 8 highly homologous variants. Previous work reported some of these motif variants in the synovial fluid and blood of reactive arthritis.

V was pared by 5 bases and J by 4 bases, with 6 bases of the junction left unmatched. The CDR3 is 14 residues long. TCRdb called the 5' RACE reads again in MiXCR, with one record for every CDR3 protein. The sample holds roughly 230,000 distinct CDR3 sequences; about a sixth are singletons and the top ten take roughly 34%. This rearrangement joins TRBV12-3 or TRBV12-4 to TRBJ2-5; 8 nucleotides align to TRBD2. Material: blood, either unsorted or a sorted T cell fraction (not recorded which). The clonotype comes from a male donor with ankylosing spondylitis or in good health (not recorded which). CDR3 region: CASSPGLAGETQYF. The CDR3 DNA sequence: TGTGCCAGCAGTCCCGGCCTAGCGGGAGAGACCCAGTACTTC.